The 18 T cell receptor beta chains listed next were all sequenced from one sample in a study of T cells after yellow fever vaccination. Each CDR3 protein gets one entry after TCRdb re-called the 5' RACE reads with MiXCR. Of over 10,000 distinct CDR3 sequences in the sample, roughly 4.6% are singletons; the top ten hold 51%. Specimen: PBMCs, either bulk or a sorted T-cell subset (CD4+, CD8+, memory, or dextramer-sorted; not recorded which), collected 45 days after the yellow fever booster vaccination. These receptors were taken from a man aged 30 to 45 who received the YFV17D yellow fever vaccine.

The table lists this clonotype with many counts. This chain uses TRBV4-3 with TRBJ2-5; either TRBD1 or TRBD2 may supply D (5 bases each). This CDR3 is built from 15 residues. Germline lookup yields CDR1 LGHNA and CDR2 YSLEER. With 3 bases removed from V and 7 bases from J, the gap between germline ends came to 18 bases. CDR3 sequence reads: CASSHLRDPPWTQYF. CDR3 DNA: TGCGCCAGCAGCCATTTACGGGACCCCCCGTGGACCCAGTACTTC.

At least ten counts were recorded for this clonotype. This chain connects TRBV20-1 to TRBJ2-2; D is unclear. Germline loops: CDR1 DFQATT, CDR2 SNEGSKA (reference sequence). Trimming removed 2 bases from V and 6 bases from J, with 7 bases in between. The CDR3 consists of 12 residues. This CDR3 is CSARNLAGELFF. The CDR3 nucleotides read TGCAGTGCTAGAAATCTGGCCGGGGAGCTGTTTTTT.

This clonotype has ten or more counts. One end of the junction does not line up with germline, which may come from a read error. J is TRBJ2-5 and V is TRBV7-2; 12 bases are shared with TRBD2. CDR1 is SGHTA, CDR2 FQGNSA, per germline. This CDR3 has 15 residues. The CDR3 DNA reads TGTGCCAGCAGCCTAGCGGGAGGGATCCAAGAGACCCAGTACTTC. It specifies CASSLAGGIQETQYF.

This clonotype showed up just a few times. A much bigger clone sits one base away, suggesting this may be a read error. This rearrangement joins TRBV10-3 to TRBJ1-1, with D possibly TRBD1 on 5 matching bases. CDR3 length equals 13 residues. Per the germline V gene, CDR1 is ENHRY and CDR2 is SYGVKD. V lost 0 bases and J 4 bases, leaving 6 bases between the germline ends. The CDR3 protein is CAISESRGTEAFF. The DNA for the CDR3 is TGTGCCATCAGTGAGTCAAGGGGCACTGAAGCTTTCTTT.

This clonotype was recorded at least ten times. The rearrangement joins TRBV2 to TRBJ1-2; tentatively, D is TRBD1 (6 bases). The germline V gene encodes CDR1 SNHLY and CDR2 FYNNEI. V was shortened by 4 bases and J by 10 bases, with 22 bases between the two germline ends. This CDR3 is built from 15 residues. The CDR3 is CASSAVGTNYIDYTF. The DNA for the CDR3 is TGTGCCAGCAGTGCAGTTGGGACAAACTACATCGACTACACCTTC.

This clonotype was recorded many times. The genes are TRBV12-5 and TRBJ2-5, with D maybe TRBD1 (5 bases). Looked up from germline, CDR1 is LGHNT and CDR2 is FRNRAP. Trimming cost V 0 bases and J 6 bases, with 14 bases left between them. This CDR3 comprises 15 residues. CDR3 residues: CASGLVTAGLKTQYF. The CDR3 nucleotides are TGTGCTAGTGGTTTGGTAACGGCAGGGCTGAAGACCCAGTACTTC.

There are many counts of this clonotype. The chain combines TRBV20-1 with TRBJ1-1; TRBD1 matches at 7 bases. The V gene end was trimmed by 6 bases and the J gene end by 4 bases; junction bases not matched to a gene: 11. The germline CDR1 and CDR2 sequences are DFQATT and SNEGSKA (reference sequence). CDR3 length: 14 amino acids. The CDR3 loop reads CSAGETGSGTEAFF. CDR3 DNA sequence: TGCAGTGCGGGAGAGACAGGGTCAGGCACTGAAGCTTTCTTT.

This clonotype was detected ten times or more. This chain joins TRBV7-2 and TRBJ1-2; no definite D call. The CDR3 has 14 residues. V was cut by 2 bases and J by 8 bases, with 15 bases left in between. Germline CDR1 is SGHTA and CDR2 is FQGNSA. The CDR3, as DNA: TGTGCCAGCAGCTTAACCTCCGGGAGGAGAGGCTACACCTTC. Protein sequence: CASSLTSGRRGYTF.

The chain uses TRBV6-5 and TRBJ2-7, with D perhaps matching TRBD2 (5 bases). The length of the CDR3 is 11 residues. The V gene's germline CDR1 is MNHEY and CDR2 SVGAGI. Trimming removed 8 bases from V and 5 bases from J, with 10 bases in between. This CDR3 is CASGGGNEQYF. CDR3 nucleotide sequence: TGTGCCAGCGGAGGCGGCAACGAGCAGTACTTC.

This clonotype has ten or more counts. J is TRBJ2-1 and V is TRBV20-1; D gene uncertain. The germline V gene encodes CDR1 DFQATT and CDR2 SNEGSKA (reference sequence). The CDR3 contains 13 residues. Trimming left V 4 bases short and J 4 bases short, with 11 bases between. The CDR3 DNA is TGCAGTGCTAACCGACTCGAGTACAATGAGCAGTTCTTC. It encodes CSANRLEYNEQFF.

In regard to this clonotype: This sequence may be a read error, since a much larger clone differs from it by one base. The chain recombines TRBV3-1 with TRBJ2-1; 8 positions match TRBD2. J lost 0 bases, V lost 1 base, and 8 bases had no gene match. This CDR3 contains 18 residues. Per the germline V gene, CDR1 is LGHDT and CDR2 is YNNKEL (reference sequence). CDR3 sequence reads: CASSQGTSRLISYNEQFF. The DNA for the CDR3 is TGTGCCAGCAGCCAAGGGACTAGCCGGTTGATCTCCTACAATGAGCAGTTCTTC.

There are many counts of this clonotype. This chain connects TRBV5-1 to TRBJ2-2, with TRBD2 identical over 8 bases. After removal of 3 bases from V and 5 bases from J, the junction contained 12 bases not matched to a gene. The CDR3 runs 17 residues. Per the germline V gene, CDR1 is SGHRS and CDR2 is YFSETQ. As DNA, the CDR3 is TGCGCCAGCAGCTCACCCCCGGGACTAGGTCGGACCGGGGAGCTGTTTTTT. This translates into CASSSPPGLGRTGELFF.

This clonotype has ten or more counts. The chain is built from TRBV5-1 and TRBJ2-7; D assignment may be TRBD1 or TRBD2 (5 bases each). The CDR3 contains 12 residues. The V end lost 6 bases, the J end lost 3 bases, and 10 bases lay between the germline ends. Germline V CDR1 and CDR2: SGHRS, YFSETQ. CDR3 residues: CASNRGDYEQYF. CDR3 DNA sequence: TGCGCCAGCAACCGAGGGGACTACGAGCAGTACTTC.

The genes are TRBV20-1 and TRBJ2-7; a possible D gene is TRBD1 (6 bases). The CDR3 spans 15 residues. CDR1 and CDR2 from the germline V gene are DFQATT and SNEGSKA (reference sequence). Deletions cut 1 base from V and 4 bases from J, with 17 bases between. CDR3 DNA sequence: TGCAGTGCTAGAGGCGCCAGGACAGTGCGGTACGAGCAGTACTTC. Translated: CSARGARTVRYEQYF.

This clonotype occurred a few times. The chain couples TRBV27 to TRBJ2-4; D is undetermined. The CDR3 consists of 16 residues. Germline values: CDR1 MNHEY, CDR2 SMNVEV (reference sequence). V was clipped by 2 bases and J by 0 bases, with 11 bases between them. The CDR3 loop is CASSLRDLLAKNIQYF. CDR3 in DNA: TGTGCCAGCAGTTTACGTGATCTGCTAGCCAAAAACATTCAGTACTTC.

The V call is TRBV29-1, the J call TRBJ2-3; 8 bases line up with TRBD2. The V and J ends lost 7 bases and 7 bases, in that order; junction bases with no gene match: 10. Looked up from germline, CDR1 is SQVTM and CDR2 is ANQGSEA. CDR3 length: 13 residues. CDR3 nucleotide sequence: TGCAGCGCCGTGGCGGGAGGAGGAAATACGCAGTATTTT. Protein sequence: CSAVAGGGNTQYF.

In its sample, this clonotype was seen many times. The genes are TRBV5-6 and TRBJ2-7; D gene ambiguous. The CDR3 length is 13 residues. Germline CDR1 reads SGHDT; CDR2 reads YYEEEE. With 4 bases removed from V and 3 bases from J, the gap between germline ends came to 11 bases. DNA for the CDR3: TGTGCCAGCAGCCTCCAGGTTCTCTACGAGCAGTACTTC. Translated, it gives CASSLQVLYEQYF.

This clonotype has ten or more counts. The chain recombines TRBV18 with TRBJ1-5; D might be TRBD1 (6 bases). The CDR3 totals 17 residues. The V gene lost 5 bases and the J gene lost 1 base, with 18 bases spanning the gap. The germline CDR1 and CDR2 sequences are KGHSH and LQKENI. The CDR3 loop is CASSEDRTLGSNQPQHF. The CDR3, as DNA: TGTGCCAGCTCAGAAGACAGGACCCTTGGGAGCAATCAGCCCCAGCATTTT.